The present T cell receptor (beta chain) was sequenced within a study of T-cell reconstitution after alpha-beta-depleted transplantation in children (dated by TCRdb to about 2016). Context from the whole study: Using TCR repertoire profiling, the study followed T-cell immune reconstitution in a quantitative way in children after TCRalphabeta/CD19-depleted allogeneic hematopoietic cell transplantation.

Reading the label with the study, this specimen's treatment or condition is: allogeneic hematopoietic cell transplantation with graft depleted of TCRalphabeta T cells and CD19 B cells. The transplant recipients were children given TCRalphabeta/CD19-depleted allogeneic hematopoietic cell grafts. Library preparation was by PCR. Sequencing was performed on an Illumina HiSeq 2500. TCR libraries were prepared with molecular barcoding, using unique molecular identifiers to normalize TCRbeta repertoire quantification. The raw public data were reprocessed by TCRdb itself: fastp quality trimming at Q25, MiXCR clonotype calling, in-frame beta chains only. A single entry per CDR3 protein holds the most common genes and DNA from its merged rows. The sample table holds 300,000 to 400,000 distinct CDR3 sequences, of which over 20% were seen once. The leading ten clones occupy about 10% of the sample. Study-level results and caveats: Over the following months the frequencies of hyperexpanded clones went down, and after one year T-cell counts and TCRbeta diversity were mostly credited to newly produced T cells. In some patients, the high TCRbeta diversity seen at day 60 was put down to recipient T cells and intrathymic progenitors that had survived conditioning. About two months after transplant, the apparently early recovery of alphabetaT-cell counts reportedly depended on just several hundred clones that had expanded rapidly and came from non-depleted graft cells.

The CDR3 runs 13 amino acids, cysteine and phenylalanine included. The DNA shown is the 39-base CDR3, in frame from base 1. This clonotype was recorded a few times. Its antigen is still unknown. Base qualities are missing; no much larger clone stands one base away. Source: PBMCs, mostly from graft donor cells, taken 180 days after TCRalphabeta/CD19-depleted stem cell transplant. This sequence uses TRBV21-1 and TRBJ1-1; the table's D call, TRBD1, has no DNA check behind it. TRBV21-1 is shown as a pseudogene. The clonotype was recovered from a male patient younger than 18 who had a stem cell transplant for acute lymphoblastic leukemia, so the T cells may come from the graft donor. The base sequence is TGTGCCAGCGTGGCGGGTCGCCACACTGAAGCTTTCTTT. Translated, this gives CASVAGRHTEAFF.